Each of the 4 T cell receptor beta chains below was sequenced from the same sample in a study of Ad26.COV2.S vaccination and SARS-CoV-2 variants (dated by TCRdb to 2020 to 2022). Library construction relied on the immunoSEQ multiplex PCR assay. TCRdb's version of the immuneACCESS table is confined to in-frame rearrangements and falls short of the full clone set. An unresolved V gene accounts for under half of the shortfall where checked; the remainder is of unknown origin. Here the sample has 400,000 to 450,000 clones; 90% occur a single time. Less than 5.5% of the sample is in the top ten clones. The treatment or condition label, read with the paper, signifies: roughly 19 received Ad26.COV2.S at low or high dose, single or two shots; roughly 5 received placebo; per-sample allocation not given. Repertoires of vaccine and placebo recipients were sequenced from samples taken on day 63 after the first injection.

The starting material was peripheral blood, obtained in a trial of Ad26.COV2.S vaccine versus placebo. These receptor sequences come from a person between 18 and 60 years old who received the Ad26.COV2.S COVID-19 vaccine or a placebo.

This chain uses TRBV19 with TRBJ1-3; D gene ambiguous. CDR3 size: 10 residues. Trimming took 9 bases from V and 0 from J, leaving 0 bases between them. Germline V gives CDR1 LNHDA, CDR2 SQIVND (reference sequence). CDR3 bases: TGTGCCAGCTCTGGAAACACCATATATTTT. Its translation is CASSGNTIYF.

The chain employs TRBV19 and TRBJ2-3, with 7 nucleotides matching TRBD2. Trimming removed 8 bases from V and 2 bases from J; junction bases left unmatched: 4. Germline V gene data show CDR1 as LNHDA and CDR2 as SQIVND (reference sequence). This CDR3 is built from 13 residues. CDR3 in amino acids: CASGLADTDTQYF. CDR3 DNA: TGTGCCAGTGGGCTAGCGGACACAGATACGCAGTATTTT.

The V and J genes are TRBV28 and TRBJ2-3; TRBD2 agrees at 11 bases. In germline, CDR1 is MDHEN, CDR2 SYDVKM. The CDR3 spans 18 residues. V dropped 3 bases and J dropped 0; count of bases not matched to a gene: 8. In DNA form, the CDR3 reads TGTGCCAGCAGTTTGATCCTAGCGGGAGGCCCTAGCACAGATACGCAGTATTTT. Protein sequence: CASSLILAGGPSTDTQYF.

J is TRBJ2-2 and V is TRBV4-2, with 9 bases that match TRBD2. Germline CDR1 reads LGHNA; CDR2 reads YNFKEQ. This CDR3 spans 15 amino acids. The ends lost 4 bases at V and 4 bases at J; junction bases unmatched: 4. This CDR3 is CASSLSGRSTGELFF. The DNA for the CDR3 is TGTGCCAGCAGCCTTAGCGGGAGAAGCACCGGGGAGCTGTTTTTT.